These 6 T cell receptor beta chains were all obtained from the same sample, sequenced in a study of T cell repertoires in cytomegalovirus infection. These TCRs are of unknown antigen specificity. TCRdb reprocessed the reads with MiXCR, giving one entry per CDR3 protein. In the table there are about 160,000 distinct CDR3 sequences, 20% to 25% of which are singletons. The source was CD8+ T cells from cultured PBMCs, collected from culture after CMV antigen stimulation. These receptors all stem from a human donor in good health (CMV status not recorded). Some clones in this sample may be carry-over from other donors' samples.

The CDR3 sequence is CASSPMTGGTEAFF. The CDR3 DNA sequence: TGCGCCAGCAGCCCAATGACAGGGGGAACTGAAGCTTTCTTT. V gene TRBV4-1 combines with J gene TRBJ1-1; 9 bases map to TRBD1. The CDR3 has 14 amino acids. CDR1 is MGHRA and CDR2 is YSYEKL in the germline V gene. With V trimmed by 4 bases and J by 5 bases, 5 bases remained unmatched.

This clonotype was found a few times. V is TRBV5-1 and J is TRBJ1-1, with unresolved D. Germline V gene data show CDR1 as SGHRS and CDR2 as YFSETQ. V lost 4 bases to trimming and J lost 2 bases, with 15 bases between them. CDR3 length equals 15 residues. CDR3: CASSSTDVANTEAFF. The CDR3, as DNA: TGCGCCAGCAGCAGCACGGACGTAGCCAACACTGAAGCTTTCTTT.

On this clonotype: The junction and the germline gene differ at one end; a read error may be behind it. The genes are TRBV6-6 and TRBJ2-7, with 8 bases fitting TRBD1. Germline CDR1 is MNHNY and CDR2 is SVGAGI (reference sequence). The CDR3 is 14 amino acids. The CDR3 spells CDSSPRGPSYEQYF. CDR3 in DNA: TGTGACAGCAGTCCCAGGGGGCCCTCCTACGAGCAGTACTTC.

This clonotype was counted only a few times. The chain carries TRBV24-1 and TRBJ2-7; possible D gene TRBD1, 6 bases. Trimming removed 4 bases from V and 3 bases from J, with 15 bases in between. The CDR3 runs to 15 residues. Germline CDR1 reads KGHDR; CDR2 reads SFDVKD. This CDR3 reads CATSEASGEVYEQYF. As DNA, the CDR3 is TGTGCCACCAGTGAAGCTTCAGGGGAAGTCTACGAGCAGTACTTC.

The chain uses TRBV2 and TRBJ1-5; D is undetermined. The germline V gene encodes CDR1 SNHLY and CDR2 FYNNEI. V was cut by 3 bases and J by 0 bases, with 12 bases left in between. The length of the CDR3 is 16 residues. The CDR3: CASSDSDGLSNQPQHF. CDR3 in DNA: TGTGCCAGCAGTGACTCTGACGGACTTAGCAATCAGCCCCAGCATTTT.

This clonotype has more than one count but fewer than ten. V and J are TRBV10-3 and TRBJ1-2; 7 bases align to TRBD1. Germline assignment: CDR1 ENHRY and CDR2 SYGVKD. There are 15 residues in the CDR3. The junction had 8 bases not matched to a gene; V was cut back by 6 bases and J by 1 base. The CDR3 loop reads CAIRGDSTLNYGYTF. Written as DNA, the CDR3 is TGTGCCATCAGGGGGGACAGCACTCTTAACTATGGCTACACCTTC.